The rows below give T cell receptor beta chains drawn from one sample of a study of T cell responses to AZD1222 COVID-19 vaccine. Profiling relied on immunoSEQ multiplex PCR, and the TCRdb table lists in-frame clones only, not all of them. The repertoire holds approximately 210,000 clones, roughly nine tenths seen once, with roughly 3.5% in the top ten. This material consisted of peripheral blood, taken 28 days after the second AZD1222 dose. These receptors were collected from an adult who received the AZD1222 COVID-19 vaccine. CDR3s include the opening cysteine and the closing phenylalanine or tryptophan. The D gene is left open where the match is weak. Size is stated for part of the rows, as once, few or many counts, or as a class when the clone is expanded.

CDR3nt: TGCGCCAGCAGCGCCGACACAGGGGCAAACACTGAAGCTTTCTTT
CDR3aa: CASSADTGANTEAFF
v_gene: TRBV5-1
d_gene: TRBD1
abundance: -
j_gene: TRBJ1-1

CDR3nt: TGTGCCAGCAGTTCGACCGGGACTAGCGGATTGGGTGAGCAGTTCTTC
CDR3aa: CASSSTGTSGLGEQFF
v_gene: TRBV28
d_gene: TRBD2
abundance: -
j_gene: TRBJ2-1

CDR3nt: TGTGCCAGCAGCTTAGCGAAGCGGGATACGCAGTATTTT
CDR3aa: CASSLAKRDTQYF
v_gene: TRBV7-6
d_gene: -
abundance: -
j_gene: TRBJ2-3

CDR3nt: TGTGCCAGCAGCCCAGGAGCAGCTTCTTTCAATGAGCAGTTCTTC
CDR3aa: CASSPGAASFNEQFF
v_gene: TRBV7-9
d_gene: -
abundance: -
j_gene: TRBJ2-1

CDR3nt: TGTGCCAGCAGCCGGGAAAGAGGGCTTGAAGCTTTCTTT
CDR3aa: CASSRERGLEAFF
v_gene: TRBV6-5
d_gene: -
abundance: -
j_gene: TRBJ1-1

CDR3nt: TGTGCCAGCAGTTTTGGACAGGGTATAGGCTATGGCTACACCTTC
CDR3aa: CASSFGQGIGYGYTF
v_gene: TRBV6-5
d_gene: TRBD1
abundance: once
j_gene: TRBJ1-2

CDR3nt: TGCAGTGCTTCCCAGGAGGAAGAGCAGTTCTTC
CDR3aa: CSASQEEEQFF
v_gene: TRBV20-1
d_gene: -
abundance: -
j_gene: TRBJ2-1

CDR3nt: TGTGCCAGCAGCTTAGAGGGGACTAGCGGGAAGCGAGAGACCCAGTACTTC
CDR3aa: CASSLEGTSGKRETQYF
v_gene: TRBV11-3
d_gene: TRBD2
abundance: -
j_gene: TRBJ2-5

CDR3nt: TGTGCCACCAGCAGAGCTGCGGGGGACTCGATTGAGACCCAGTACTTC
CDR3aa: CATSRAAGDSIETQYF
v_gene: TRBV15
d_gene: TRBD2
abundance: -
j_gene: TRBJ2-5

CDR3nt: TGTGCCAGCAGCTTAGAAGGCCAGCCGGCAGATACGCAGTATTTT
CDR3aa: CASSLEGQPADTQYF
v_gene: TRBV7-8
d_gene: -
abundance: -
j_gene: TRBJ2-3

CDR3nt: TGCGCCAGCAGCCAAAGCTCCTTTGGTGTCGGGGAGCTGTTTTTT
CDR3aa: CASSQSSFGVGELFF
v_gene: TRBV4-3
d_gene: -
abundance: -
j_gene: TRBJ2-2

CDR3nt: TGCGCCAGCAGCTTGGGGGGACAGGGATCCTACGAGCAGTACTTC
CDR3aa: CASSLGGQGSYEQYF
v_gene: TRBV5-1
d_gene: TRBD1
abundance: few
j_gene: TRBJ2-7

CDR3nt: TGTGCCAGCACCCAATACCAGGGGAACTCACCCCTCCACTTT
CDR3aa: CASTQYQGNSPLHF
v_gene: TRBV3-1/TRBV3-2
d_gene: -
abundance: -
j_gene: TRBJ1-6

CDR3nt: TGTGCCAGCAGCTCCCGGACAGGGTTTAATGAAAAACTGTTTTTT
CDR3aa: CASSSRTGFNEKLFF
v_gene: TRBV9
d_gene: TRBD1
abundance: -
j_gene: TRBJ1-4

CDR3nt: TGTGCCAGCAGCCAAGAAATAACCGGGGAGCTGTTTTTT
CDR3aa: CASSQEITGELFF
v_gene: TRBV4-2
d_gene: -
abundance: -
j_gene: TRBJ2-2

CDR3nt: TGTGCCAGCAGTTCCGGGAACTCCTACAATGAGCAGTTCTTC
CDR3aa: CASSSGNSYNEQFF
v_gene: TRBV6-5
d_gene: -
abundance: -
j_gene: TRBJ2-1

CDR3nt: TGTGCCAGCAGTTCTGCGCTGGGGGGAGATAATGAAAAACTGTTTTTT
CDR3aa: CASSSALGGDNEKLFF
v_gene: TRBV27
d_gene: -
abundance: once
j_gene: TRBJ1-4

CDR3nt: TGTGCCAGCAGCTTAGCTGGGACAGGGGCTGAAAAACTGTTTTTT
CDR3aa: CASSLAGTGAEKLFF
v_gene: TRBV7-2
d_gene: TRBD1
abundance: -
j_gene: TRBJ1-4

CDR3nt: TGTGCCAGCAGTTATAGGGGCACTCCGACGGCTTTCTTT
CDR3aa: CASSYRGTPTAFF
v_gene: TRBV6-5
d_gene: -
abundance: -
j_gene: TRBJ1-1

CDR3nt: TGTGCCAGCAGTCAGCCCTGGGCGGGAGGCAACTACGAGCAGTACTTC
CDR3aa: CASSQPWAGGNYEQYF
v_gene: TRBV27
d_gene: TRBD2
abundance: -
j_gene: TRBJ2-7

CDR3nt: TGTGCCAGCAATCTAGCGGGAGAAGGCGCCGGGGAGCTGTTTTTT
CDR3aa: CASNLAGEGAGELFF
v_gene: TRBV6-5
d_gene: TRBD2
abundance: few
j_gene: TRBJ2-2

CDR3nt: TGTGCCAGCTCACCATTTCCCGGGACAGGGAATTCACCCCTCCACTTT
CDR3aa: CASSPFPGTGNSPLHF
v_gene: TRBV18
d_gene: TRBD1
abundance: -
j_gene: TRBJ1-6

CDR3nt: TGTGCCAGCAGCCGAGGGACCCTTAACACCGGGGAGCTGTTTTTT
CDR3aa: CASSRGTLNTGELFF
v_gene: TRBV6-5
d_gene: -
abundance: -
j_gene: TRBJ2-2

CDR3nt: TGTGCCAGCAGCTTCTGGGAGGAAAGCACTGAAGCTTTCTTT
CDR3aa: CASSFWEESTEAFF
v_gene: TRBV11-2
d_gene: -
abundance: -
j_gene: TRBJ1-1

CDR3nt: TGTGCCAGCAGCCAAGAGGTGGCTAGCGGGAGGGGTGAGCAGTTCTTC
CDR3aa: CASSQEVASGRGEQFF
v_gene: TRBV14
d_gene: TRBD2
abundance: once
j_gene: TRBJ2-1

CDR3nt: TGTGCCAGTAGCTCCGGGACAGGCCTCTCCTACGAGCAGTACTTC
CDR3aa: CASSSGTGLSYEQYF
v_gene: TRBV19
d_gene: TRBD1
abundance: -
j_gene: TRBJ2-7

CDR3nt: TGTGCCAGCAGTTTATACCTTGGGGGCAGATCTGGAAACACCATATATTTT
CDR3aa: CASSLYLGGRSGNTIYF
v_gene: TRBV28
d_gene: -
abundance: -
j_gene: TRBJ1-3

CDR3nt: TGTGCCAGCAGACGCCTAGCGGGAGGACAAGAGACCCAGTACTTC
CDR3aa: CASRRLAGGQETQYF
v_gene: TRBV28
d_gene: TRBD2
abundance: -
j_gene: TRBJ2-5

CDR3nt: TGTGCCAGCAGCTTTCGGACAGGGCGGCAAGAGACCCAGTACTTC
CDR3aa: CASSFRTGRQETQYF
v_gene: TRBV7-8
d_gene: TRBD1
abundance: -
j_gene: TRBJ2-5

CDR3nt: TGTGCCAGCAGCTTCACCGCTGGCGGGGGCTGGACTGAAGCTTTCTTT
CDR3aa: CASSFTAGGGWTEAFF
v_gene: TRBV11-2
d_gene: -
abundance: -
j_gene: TRBJ1-1

CDR3nt: TGTGCCAGCAGACCAGGAGGAGCGGGAGCCCCACGTGAGCAGTTCTTC
CDR3aa: CASRPGGAGAPREQFF
v_gene: TRBV7-8
d_gene: TRBD2
abundance: -
j_gene: TRBJ2-1

CDR3nt: TGTGCCAGCAGCCTCTCGACTAGCCGGGGAACCGGGGAGCTGTTTTTT
CDR3aa: CASSLSTSRGTGELFF
v_gene: TRBV2
d_gene: TRBD2
abundance: -
j_gene: TRBJ2-2

CDR3nt: TGTGCCAGCGGCCGGGACAGAAGCACAGATACGCAGTATTTT
CDR3aa: CASGRDRSTDTQYF
v_gene: TRBV11-3
d_gene: TRBD1
abundance: once
j_gene: TRBJ2-3

CDR3nt: TGTGCCAGCAGTTTATGGGGGAGCAATCAGCCCCAGCATTTT
CDR3aa: CASSLWGSNQPQHF
v_gene: TRBV28
d_gene: -
abundance: -
j_gene: TRBJ1-5

CDR3nt: TGTGCCAGCAGAAGCAGGGGAAATCAGCCCCAGCATTTT
CDR3aa: CASRSRGNQPQHF
v_gene: TRBV28
d_gene: -
abundance: -
j_gene: TRBJ1-5

CDR3nt: TGTGCCAGCAGCCCGAGCCTCGGCACCGGGGAGCTGTTTTTT
CDR3aa: CASSPSLGTGELFF
v_gene: TRBV9
d_gene: -
abundance: once
j_gene: TRBJ2-2

CDR3nt: TGTGCCAGCACCCGGGACAGTGCTAACTATGGCTACACCTTC
CDR3aa: CASTRDSANYGYTF
v_gene: TRBV28
d_gene: TRBD1
abundance: -
j_gene: TRBJ1-2

CDR3nt: TGTGCCAGCAGCTTACTAGGCCCCAATGAGCAGTTCTTC
CDR3aa: CASSLLGPNEQFF
v_gene: TRBV11-3
d_gene: -
abundance: -
j_gene: TRBJ2-1

CDR3nt: TGCGCCAGCAGCTCCACAGGGGACGGCTATGGCTACACCTTC
CDR3aa: CASSSTGDGYGYTF
v_gene: TRBV5-1
d_gene: TRBD1
abundance: -
j_gene: TRBJ1-2

CDR3nt: TGTGCCAGCAGTGAACAGTCCTCAGTGAGGTATTCACCCCTCCACTTT
CDR3aa: CASSEQSSVRYSPLHF
v_gene: TRBV2
d_gene: -
abundance: -
j_gene: TRBJ1-6

CDR3nt: TGCAGTGCTCGGGAGGAAACTGAAGCTTTCTTT
CDR3aa: CSAREETEAFF
v_gene: TRBV20-1
d_gene: -
abundance: -
j_gene: TRBJ1-1

CDR3nt: TGTGCCGGTAAAGGGACTTTCTACGAGCAGTACTTC
CDR3aa: CAGKGTFYEQYF
v_gene: TRBV2
d_gene: -
abundance: -
j_gene: TRBJ2-7

CDR3nt: TGCGCCAGCAGCTTGGCCGGGGGAGGTCAGCCCCAGCATTTT
CDR3aa: CASSLAGGGQPQHF
v_gene: TRBV5-1
d_gene: -
abundance: -
j_gene: TRBJ1-5

CDR3nt: TGCAGCGTTTCCCTCCCGGGTCTCGGTGGCTACACCTTC
CDR3aa: CSVSLPGLGGYTF
v_gene: TRBV29-1
d_gene: -
abundance: -
j_gene: TRBJ1-2

CDR3nt: TGCGCCAGCAGCCAAGGATACGCAGGGGACGTTAATAACTATGGCTACACCTTC
CDR3aa: CASSQGYAGDVNNYGYTF
v_gene: TRBV4-3
d_gene: -
abundance: -
j_gene: TRBJ1-2

CDR3nt: TGTGCCAGCTCACCATCCGGCTATAATTCACCCCTCCACTTT
CDR3aa: CASSPSGYNSPLHF
v_gene: TRBV18
d_gene: -
abundance: -
j_gene: TRBJ1-6

CDR3nt: TGTGCCAGCTCAAGCTACAGGGAATCTAGCAATCAGCCCCAGCATTTT
CDR3aa: CASSSYRESSNQPQHF
v_gene: TRBV18
d_gene: -
abundance: -
j_gene: TRBJ1-5

CDR3nt: TGTGCCAGCAGCGGTCCAGGGGGATTATTCACTGAAGCTTTCTTT
CDR3aa: CASSGPGGLFTEAFF
v_gene: TRBV2
d_gene: TRBD1
abundance: -
j_gene: TRBJ1-1

CDR3nt: TGTGCCAGCAGCTTATTCGCTAGCGGGGCCCCTGGCAATGAGCAGTTCTTC
CDR3aa: CASSLFASGAPGNEQFF
v_gene: TRBV11-2
d_gene: TRBD2
abundance: -
j_gene: TRBJ2-1

CDR3nt: TGTGCCAGCAGCCATAGAGCCGGGACAGTATACAATGAGCAGTTCTTC
CDR3aa: CASSHRAGTVYNEQFF
v_gene: TRBV3-1/TRBV3-2
d_gene: TRBD1
abundance: -
j_gene: TRBJ2-1

CDR3nt: TGTGCCAGCAGTGGGGGGAATGGACGCTACGAGCAGTACTTC
CDR3aa: CASSGGNGRYEQYF
v_gene: TRBV2
d_gene: -
abundance: -
j_gene: TRBJ2-7

CDR3nt: TGTGCCAGCAGCTTAGCGTCCGGGACTAGCGTGAACACCGGGGAGCTGTTTTTT
CDR3aa: CASSLASGTSVNTGELFF
v_gene: TRBV7-2
d_gene: TRBD2
abundance: -
j_gene: TRBJ2-2

CDR3nt: TGTGCCAGCAGCTTATCTCAGCGGACTAGCGGGAGTCAAGGAGATACGCAGTATTTT
CDR3aa: CASSLSQRTSGSQGDTQYF
v_gene: TRBV11-2
d_gene: TRBD2
abundance: once
j_gene: TRBJ2-3

CDR3nt: TGCGCCAGCAGCTTGGGATCAGCGGGAGGCAATGAGCAGTTCTTC
CDR3aa: CASSLGSAGGNEQFF
v_gene: TRBV5-1
d_gene: TRBD2
abundance: -
j_gene: TRBJ2-1

CDR3nt: TGTGCCTGGAGCCGAGGGGTTTGGGACACTGAAGCTTTCTTT
CDR3aa: CAWSRGVWDTEAFF
v_gene: TRBV30
d_gene: -
abundance: -
j_gene: TRBJ1-1